The 8 T cell receptor beta chains reported below all come from one sample, sequenced in a study of T cells in Graves' hyperthyroidism and ophthalmopathy. TCR beta CDR3 regions were amplified from RNA transcripts. Initially, a first-round RT-PCR of the TCR CDR3 employed the HTBI primer set. TCRdb fed the multiplex PCR reads into MiXCR, producing one record per CDR3 protein. The repertoire has 200,000 to 250,000 distinct CDR3 sequences, roughly 22% of them found once; the top ten carry about 40%. The sequenced material came from blood. These receptors originate from a woman aged 40 to 50 with Graves' ophthalmopathy.

This clonotype was observed at least ten times. J is TRBJ1-1 and V is TRBV20-1, with D hard to call. Germline V gives CDR1 DFQATT, CDR2 SNEGSKA (reference sequence). Trimming shortened V by 6 bases and J by 5 bases, and 10 bases separated the two germline ends. The CDR3 runs to 11 residues. The CDR3 here is CSARKGTEAFF. The CDR3 coding sequence is TGCAGTGCGAGGAAGGGTACTGAAGCTTTCTTT.

This clonotype was found a few times. The rearrangement joins TRBV28 to TRBJ2-7; no clear D. Germline assignment: CDR1 MDHEN and CDR2 SYDVKM. The CDR3 covers 12 residues. Trimming shortened V by 1 base and J by 7 bases, and 8 bases separated the two germline ends. In nucleotides, the CDR3 is TGTGCCAGCAGTTTATATAGGGATGAGCAGTACTTC. Its translation: CASSLYRDEQYF.

The chain recombines TRBV6-5 with TRBJ2-5; no definite D call. V shed 5 bases and J shed 5 bases, with 15 bases lying between them. This CDR3 spans 14 amino acids. CDR1 is MNHEY, CDR2 SVGAGI, per germline. The CDR3 nucleotides read TGTGCCAGCAGTCTCGACCGGTGGCGGGAGACCCAGTACTTC. Translation: CASSLDRWRETQYF.

The V gene is TRBV13, the J gene TRBJ2-7, with a weak D call TRBD2 (5 bases). With 2 bases removed from V and 3 bases from J, the gap between germline ends came to 11 bases. CDR3 length: 14 residues. The germline V gene encodes CDR1 PRHDT and CDR2 FYEKMQ (reference sequence). DNA for the CDR3: TGTGCCAGCAGCTTACGTCAGCGGAACTACGAGCAGTACTTC. This gives the protein CASSLRQRNYEQYF.

In its sample, this clonotype was seen many times. The gene calls are TRBV20-1 and TRBJ2-5, with TRBD2 identical over 7 bases. The CDR3 loop spans 12 amino acids. Germline V lookup: CDR1 DFQATT, CDR2 SNEGSKA (reference sequence). The trim removed 2 bases at V and 3 bases at J, leaving 0 bases unmatched. CDR3 amino acids: CSARLAEETQYF. The DNA of the CDR3 is TGCAGTGCTAGACTAGCGGAAGAGACCCAGTACTTC.

The rearrangement joins TRBV20-1 to TRBJ2-7; 11 positions match TRBD2. J was trimmed by 4 bases and V by 3 bases; bases with no gene match: 2. Per the germline V gene, CDR1 is DFQATT and CDR2 is SNEGSKA (reference sequence). The CDR3 totals 13 residues. The CDR3 is CSARTSGIYEQYF. CDR3 in DNA: TGCAGTGCTAGGACTAGCGGGATTTACGAGCAGTACTTC.

As to this clonotype: The germline gene is not matched at one end of the junction; a read error may be the cause. The genes are TRBV6-1 and TRBJ2-7, with 11 bases that match TRBD1. The CDR3 covers 15 residues. Germline CDR1 MNHNS, CDR2 SASEGT. CDR3 loop: CASSERTGGPRERYF. DNA of the CDR3: TGTGCCAGCAGTGAAAGGACAGGGGGCCCAAGGGAGCGGTACTTC.

This clonotype showed up just a few times. The gene calls are TRBV4-2 and TRBJ1-5; tentative D call: TRBD1 (6 bases). From germline, CDR1 is LGHNA and CDR2 YNFKEQ. Trimming cost V 1 base and J 3 bases, with 13 bases left between them. The CDR3 runs to 16 residues. The CDR3 loop reads CASSQAGRGDNQPQHF. CDR3 DNA: TGTGCCAGCAGCCAAGCCGGCAGGGGAGACAATCAGCCCCAGCATTTT.